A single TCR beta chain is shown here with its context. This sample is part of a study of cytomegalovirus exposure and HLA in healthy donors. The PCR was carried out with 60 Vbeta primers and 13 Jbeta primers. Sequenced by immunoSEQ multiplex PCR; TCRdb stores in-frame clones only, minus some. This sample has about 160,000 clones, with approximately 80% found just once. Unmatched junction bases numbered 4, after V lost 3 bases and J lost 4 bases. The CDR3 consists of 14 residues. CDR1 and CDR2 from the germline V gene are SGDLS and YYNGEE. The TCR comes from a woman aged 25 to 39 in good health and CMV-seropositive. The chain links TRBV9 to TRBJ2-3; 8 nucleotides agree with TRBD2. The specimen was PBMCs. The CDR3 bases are TGTGCCAGCAGCGAAGGACTAGCTGCAGATACGCAGTATTTT. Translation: CASSEGLAADTQYF.